By share, the clone carrying this T cell receptor (beta chain) counts as medium-sized. Antigen unknown. V lost 5 bases and J 5 bases, leaving 15 bases between the germline ends. Germline-derived CDR1 and CDR2 are SGHTA and FQGNSA. This CDR3 has 14 residues. TCRdb ran MiXCR on the 5' RACE reads and lists one entry per CDR3 protein. The sample shows 12,000 or so distinct CDR3 sequences, roughly an eighth of them seen only once. The data were taken from a study of spatial heterogeneity in lung cancer. Study findings and constraints: Ubiquitous, expanded tumor-derived TCRs were more frequently observed in blood at resection than at follow-up.

The time point: sample taken at primary tumor resection. No cells were sorted before sequencing. The whole RNA sequenced was extracted from tumor, nontumor lung or frozen PBMC. The chain carries TRBV7-2 and TRBJ1-1, with a possible D match to TRBD1 (5 bases). Sequencing was performed on PBMCs, taken at surgery. The receptor's source is a female donor with early-stage non-small cell lung cancer. The CDR3 here is CASSRGSRGTEAFF. As DNA, the CDR3 is TGTGCCAGCAGCCGGGGGTCCCGGGGGACTGAAGCTTTCTTT. The full variable domain, rest sourced from reference TRBV7-2 and TRBJ1-1, is GAGVSQSPSNKVTEKGKDVELRCDPISGHTALYWYRQSLGQGLEFLIYFQGNSAPDKSGLPSDRFSAERTGGSVSTLTIQRTQQEDSAVYLCASSRGSRGTEAFFGQGTRLTVV.